Below, 22 T cell receptor beta chains from the same sample are listed, as sequenced in a study of blood T cell repertoires in COVID-19. Sequenced by immunoSEQ multiplex PCR; TCRdb stores in-frame clones only, minus some. Found here are 350,000 or so clones, 85% to 90% of them singletons; the top ten hold just over 1%. Sequencing was done on a sample of PBMCs or T cells enriched from blood (not recorded which). The receptors here all came from a woman aged 25 to 45 who had been exposed to COVID-19.

The sample holds many counts of this clone. The rearrangement joins TRBV6-5 to TRBJ1-6; unclear D gene. The CDR3 totals 13 residues. Trimming removed 4 bases at V and 9 bases at J, with 10 bases between. Germline CDR1 is MNHEY and CDR2 is SVGAGI. DNA of the CDR3: TGTGCCAGCAGTTCAGAGGGTAGTTCACCCCTCCACTTT. Protein product: CASSSEGSSPLHF.

CDR3 sequence reads: CASTQGGAPGNEAFF. DNA of the CDR3: TGTGCCAGTACCCAGGGGGGAGCTCCAGGGAATGAAGCTTTCTTT. This sequence joins TRBV19 and TRBJ1-1; 7 positions match TRBD1. The germline V gene encodes CDR1 LNHDA and CDR2 SQIVND (reference sequence). The ends lost 7 bases at V and 7 bases at J; junction bases unmatched: 15. The CDR3 is 15 residues long.

In DNA, the CDR3 is TGCGCCAGCAGCGGCGGGACTTTGAACACAGATACGCAGTATTTT. This gives the protein CASSGGTLNTDTQYF. V is TRBV5-1 and J is TRBJ2-3, with D maybe TRBD2 (6 bases). The germline gives CDR1 SGHRS, CDR2 YFSETQ. CDR3 length equals 15 residues. Trimming shortened V by 4 bases and J by 2 bases, and 14 bases separated the two germline ends.

This clone was recorded once. CDR3 DNA sequence: TGTGCCAGCAGCTCCGGGGGGGTCAGCGGAGCTTTCTTT. Translating gives CASSSGGVSGAFF. This chain uses TRBV7-8 with TRBJ1-1, with TRBD1 as a possible D gene (5 bases). CDR3 length: 13 amino acids. V was trimmed by 4 bases and J by 10 bases, leaving 16 bases between them. Germline CDR1 reads SGHVS; CDR2 reads FQNEAQ. Looking up the rest from reference TRBV7-8 and TRBJ1-1 gives the full variable domain: GAGVSQSPRYKVAKRGQDVALRCDPISGHVSLFWYQQALGQGPEFLTYFQNEAQLDKSGLPSDRFFAERPEGSVSTLKIQRTQQEDSAVYLCASSSGGVSGAFFGQGTRLTVV.

This clone has just a few counts. This sequence joins TRBV18 and TRBJ1-2, with D unresolved. The CDR3 runs to 14 residues. The germline V and J ends were trimmed by 8 bases and 3 bases, with 16 bases remaining between them. CDR1 is KGHSH and CDR2 is LQKENI in the germline V gene. The CDR3 DNA reads TGTGCCAGCACTAAGAGGACTGACGACTATGGCTACACCTTC. Its translation: CASTKRTDDYGYTF. Full variable domain (missing parts from reference TRBV18 and TRBJ1-2): NAGVMQNPRHLVRRRGQEARLRCSPMKGHSHVYWYRQLPEEGLKFMVYLQKENIIDESGMPKERFSAEFPKEGPSILRIQQVVRGDSAAYFCASTKRTDDYGYTFGSGTRLTVV.

The chain combines TRBV30 with TRBJ2-2, with D maybe TRBD1 (5 bases). The CDR3 is made up of 15 amino acids. Trimming removed 0 bases at V and 3 bases at J, with 11 bases between. The germline CDR1 and CDR2 sequences are GTSNPN and SVGIG (reference sequence). CDR3 loop: CAWSVILTDTGELFF. The CDR3 DNA sequence: TGTGCCTGGAGTGTGATATTGACAGACACCGGGGAGCTGTTTTTT.

The chain uses TRBV5-6 and TRBJ1-6; 9 nucleotides align to TRBD1. The CDR3 is 15 amino acids. The ends lost 0 bases at V and 10 bases at J; junction bases unmatched: 5. Per the germline V gene, CDR1 is SGHDT and CDR2 is YYEEEE. The CDR3: CASSLVGDRDSPLHF. CDR3 bases: TGTGCCAGCAGCTTGGTCGGGGACAGGGACTCACCCCTCCACTTT.

The chain uses TRBV9 and TRBJ1-5, with TRBD1 as a possible D gene (6 bases). V lost 3 bases to trimming and J lost 0 bases, with 7 bases between them. Germline V gives CDR1 SGDLS, CDR2 YYNGEE. The CDR3 is 14 residues long. The CDR3 DNA reads TGTGCCAGCAGCGGAGGGGGTAGCAATCAGCCCCAGCATTTT. This codes for CASSGGGSNQPQHF.

The V and J genes are TRBV7-6 and TRBJ2-1, with 8 bases identical to TRBD2. Germline V gives CDR1 SGHVS, CDR2 FNYEAQ. V lost 4 bases and J lost 6; bases outside the gene matches: 26. The CDR3 has 21 residues. The CDR3 region has the DNA TGTGCCAGCAGCTCCCCCCCGCTAGCGGGCGGGCGACCTTGGGATTCCAATGAGCAGTTCTTC. Translating gives CASSSPPLAGGRPWDSNEQFF.

This chain uses TRBV27 with TRBJ1-6, with D possibly being TRBD1 (6 bases). Trimming cost V 4 bases and J 9 bases, with 13 bases left between them. There are 14 residues in the CDR3. Germline CDR1 is MNHEY and CDR2 is SMNVEV (reference sequence). The CDR3 here is CASSSGLTGSPLHF. CDR3 in DNA: TGTGCCAGCAGTTCGGGGCTGACAGGTTCACCCCTCCACTTT.

In this sample, this clone turned up once. The chain uses TRBV11-2 and TRBJ2-5; 7 bases agree with TRBD1. Germline-derived CDR1 and CDR2 are SGHAT and FQNNGV. The CDR3 spans 17 residues. V lost 5 bases, J lost 1 base, and 13 bases stayed unmatched. The CDR3 sequence is CASSPATGTGAQETQYF. The CDR3 coding sequence is TGTGCCAGCAGCCCGGCGACCGGCACAGGGGCCCAAGAGACCCAGTACTTC.

The J gene is TRBJ2-3, the V gene TRBV19, with no clear D. Trimming took off 4 bases at V and 2 bases at J, with 7 bases between the two ends. This CDR3 contains 13 residues. Germline V gene sequence: CDR1 LNHDA, CDR2 SQIVND (reference sequence). CDR3: CASSTVYTDTQYF. The CDR3 nucleotides are TGTGCCAGTAGTACCGTATACACAGATACGCAGTATTTT.

This chain uses TRBV11-2 with TRBJ2-7; no firm D call. The CDR3 length is 12 residues. Germline V gene sequence: CDR1 SGHAT, CDR2 FQNNGV. V was pared by 5 bases and J by 6 bases, with 11 bases between. The CDR3 nucleotides read TGTGCCAGCAGCCTCTCGCCCGGCGAGCAGTACTTC. Protein: CASSLSPGEQYF.

In DNA, the CDR3 is TGTGCCAGTAGTATAGGTTCTAGCGGGAGGGGTTACAATGAGCAGTTCTTC. This translates into CASSIGSSGRGYNEQFF. This chain connects TRBV19 to TRBJ2-1, with 12 bases matching TRBD2. The CDR3 sequence is 17 residues long. Germline V gene data show CDR1 as LNHDA and CDR2 as SQIVND (reference sequence). Trimming took 1 base from V and 4 from J; bases not matched to a gene: 5.

This chain links TRBV13 with TRBJ2-7; TRBD1 is a possible D gene (6 bases). Germline CDR1 PRHDT, CDR2 FYEKMQ (reference sequence). The CDR3 has 14 amino acids. V lost 5 bases and J 7 bases, leaving 18 bases between the germline ends. In DNA form, the CDR3 reads TGTGCCAGCAGCACCGAGGTGGGGGCCGGGGAGCAGTACTTC. Residues: CASSTEVGAGEQYF.

The V call is TRBV11-3, the J call TRBJ2-2, with a possible D match to TRBD2 (6 bases). V lost 5 bases to trimming and J lost 5 bases, with 18 bases between them. The CDR3 contains 16 residues. Germline CDR1 reads SGHNT; CDR2 reads YENEEA. The CDR3 coding sequence is TGTGCCAGCAGCCCTTCGGCCGGGGGTTGGACCGGGGAGCTGTTTTTT. It is translated as CASSPSAGGWTGELFF. The entire variable domain, with the rest obtained from reference TRBV11-3 and TRBJ2-2, is as follows: EAGVVQSPRYKIIEKKQPVAFWCNPISGHNTLYWYLQNLGQGPELLIRYENEEAVDDSQLPKDRFSAERLKGVDSTLKIQPAELGDSAVYLCASSPSAGGWTGELFFGEGSRLTVL.

The chain combines TRBV7-9 with TRBJ1-1; 7 bases map to TRBD1. Germline CDR1 is SEHNR and CDR2 is FQNEAQ (reference sequence). Losses at the gene ends were 5 bases for V and 4 bases for J; bases not matched to a gene: 10. The CDR3 totals 15 residues. CDR3 residues: CASSGTRTGSTEAFF. CDR3 DNA: TGTGCCAGCAGCGGAACCCGGACAGGTAGCACTGAAGCTTTCTTT.

The rearrangement links TRBV2 to TRBJ1-2; 9 bases are a match to TRBD1. V shed 5 bases and J 3 bases; nucleotides not matched to a gene: 4. The germline V gene encodes CDR1 SNHLY and CDR2 FYNNEI. CDR3 length equals 14 residues. CDR3 residues: CASSRTGVDYGYTF. The CDR3 coding sequence is TGTGCCAGCAGTCGGACAGGGGTGGACTATGGCTACACCTTC.

The chain joins TRBV23-1 to TRBJ2-5, with D maybe TRBD1 (8 bases). TRBV23-1 is labeled an ORF, and its function is uncertain. Deletions cut 0 bases from V and 0 bases from J, with 17 bases between. The CDR3 length is 18 residues. CDR3 DNA sequence: TGCGCCAGCAGTCAATCAGCGGGACAGGAGGGAGACCAAGAGACCCAGTACTTC. Amino acids: CASSQSAGQEGDQETQYF.

The V call is TRBV5-1, the J call TRBJ2-3, with D perhaps TRBD2 (6 bases). The CDR3 extends over 17 amino acids. The V end lost 4 bases, the J end lost 1 base, and 19 bases lay between the germline ends. Germline CDR1 and CDR2: SGHRS and YFSETQ. CDR3 nucleotide sequence: TGCGCCAGCAGCCCCTCTCTGACTAGTGCCCGCACAGATACGCAGTATTTT. Its protein product is CASSPSLTSARTDTQYF. The full variable domain, completed using reference TRBV5-1 and TRBJ2-3, is KAGVTQTPRYLIKTRGQQVTLSCSPISGHRSVSWYQQTPGQGLQFLFEYFSETQRNKGNFPGRFSGRQFSNSRSEMNVSTLELGDSALYLCASSPSLTSARTDTQYFGPGTRLTVL.

The chain recombines TRBV5-4 with TRBJ1-3; D is perhaps TRBD1 (5 bases). Looked up from germline, CDR1 is SGHNT and CDR2 is YYREEE (reference sequence). Trimming took off 5 bases at V and 1 base at J, with 10 bases between the two ends. The length of the CDR3 is 14 residues. CDR3 bases: TGTGCCAGCAGAGACGACAGTTCTGGAAACACCATATATTTT. Translation: CASRDDSSGNTIYF.

The chain carries TRBV20-1 and TRBJ2-7; D is possibly TRBD1 (6 bases). The CDR3 consists of 14 residues. The germline V gene encodes CDR1 DFQATT and CDR2 SNEGSKA (reference sequence). Trimming took 3 bases from V and 3 from J, leaving 15 bases between them. CDR3 coding DNA: TGCAGTGCTAGTTGGACAGCAACAGACTACGAGCAGTACTTC. Protein product: CSASWTATDYEQYF.